The rows below give T cell receptor beta chains drawn from one sample of a study of beta chain features in type 1 diabetes. TCRdb keeps only in-frame clones here, not all; method: immunoSEQ multiplex PCR. The sample carries under 850,000 clones, around an eighth recorded once. Sequencing was performed on naive CD4+ T cells from blood. The source of these receptors is a man aged 18 to 35 with type 1 diabetes. CDR3s include the opening cysteine and the closing phenylalanine or tryptophan. Each record gives: D gene, V gene, J gene, clone size, CDR3 protein, CDR3 DNA. The D gene is left open where the match is weak. Rows give clone size only sometimes, using once, few, many, or a class for an expanded clone.

d_call: -
v_call: TRBV30
j_call: TRBJ2-5
clone_size: -
cdr3_aa: CAWSVSLETQYF
cdr3_nt: TGTGCCTGGAGTGTATCCCTGGAGACCCAGTACTTC

d_call: TRBD1
v_call: TRBV7-2
j_call: TRBJ1-1
clone_size: few
cdr3_aa: CASSTDRDTEAFF
cdr3_nt: TGTGCCAGCAGCACGGACAGGGACACTGAAGCTTTCTTT

d_call: -
v_call: TRBV6-1
j_call: TRBJ2-1
clone_size: -
cdr3_aa: CASSEGPSGVYNEQFF
cdr3_nt: TGTGCCAGCAGTGAAGGTCCCAGCGGTGTATACAATGAGCAGTTCTTC

d_call: -
v_call: TRBV6-5
j_call: TRBJ2-7
clone_size: -
cdr3_aa: CASSRTSYEQYF
cdr3_nt: TGTGCCAGCAGTCGGACGTCCTACGAGCAGTACTTC

d_call: -
v_call: TRBV9
j_call: TRBJ1-1
clone_size: few
cdr3_aa: CASTPRENTEAFF
cdr3_nt: TGTGCCAGCACCCCAAGGGAGAACACTGAAGCTTTCTTT

d_call: -
v_call: TRBV4-1
j_call: TRBJ1-1
clone_size: few
cdr3_aa: CASTAGVGTEAFF
cdr3_nt: TGCGCCAGCACCGCAGGAGTCGGCACTGAAGCTTTCTTT

d_call: -
v_call: TRBV4-1
j_call: TRBJ1-4
clone_size: few
cdr3_aa: CASSQPPGGALFF
cdr3_nt: TGCGCCAGCAGCCAGCCCCCGGGGGGGGCCCTGTTTTTT

d_call: TRBD1
v_call: TRBV4-2
j_call: TRBJ1-2
clone_size: -
cdr3_aa: CASSQDSRGSNGYTF
cdr3_nt: TGTGCCAGCAGCCAAGATTCCAGGGGGAGTAATGGCTACACCTTC

d_call: TRBD2
v_call: TRBV5-6
j_call: TRBJ2-3
clone_size: few
cdr3_aa: CASSYSGTSGVTDTQYF
cdr3_nt: TGTGCCAGCAGCTACTCCGGGACTAGCGGGGTCACAGATACGCAGTATTTT

d_call: TRBD2
v_call: TRBV10-3
j_call: TRBJ2-1
clone_size: few
cdr3_aa: CAISDGPSGGHSSYNEQFF
cdr3_nt: TGTGCCATCAGTGATGGTCCTAGCGGGGGTCACAGCTCCTACAATGAGCAGTTCTTC

d_call: -
v_call: TRBV7-6
j_call: TRBJ1-5
clone_size: -
cdr3_aa: CASSDTGQPQHF
cdr3_nt: TGTGCCAGCAGCGACACGGGGCAGCCCCAGCATTTT

d_call: -
v_call: TRBV7-9
j_call: TRBJ1-5
clone_size: -
cdr3_aa: CASSLAPEPQHF
cdr3_nt: TGTGCCAGCAGCTTAGCTCCGGAGCCCCAGCATTTT

d_call: TRBD1
v_call: TRBV7-9
j_call: TRBJ1-1
clone_size: few
cdr3_aa: CASSPDRALYLNTEAFF
cdr3_nt: TGTGCCAGCAGCCCGGACAGGGCTTTATATCTGAACACTGAAGCTTTCTTT

d_call: -
v_call: TRBV6-6
j_call: TRBJ2-5
clone_size: -
cdr3_aa: CASSYWGSADQETQYF
cdr3_nt: TGTGCCAGCAGTTACTGGGGCAGCGCTGACCAAGAGACCCAGTACTTC

d_call: TRBD1
v_call: TRBV5-1
j_call: TRBJ2-1
clone_size: -
cdr3_aa: CASSLDGDSYNEQFF
cdr3_nt: TGCGCCAGCAGCTTGGATGGGGACAGTTACAATGAGCAGTTCTTC

d_call: -
v_call: TRBV29-1
j_call: TRBJ2-3
clone_size: few
cdr3_aa: CSAREGSTDTQYF
cdr3_nt: TGCAGCGCCCGAGAGGGTAGCACAGATACGCAGTATTTT

d_call: -
v_call: TRBV7-9
j_call: TRBJ1-5
clone_size: few
cdr3_aa: CASSLGAGEALNQPQHF
cdr3_nt: TGTGCCAGCAGCTTAGGGGCAGGGGAGGCCCTCAATCAGCCCCAGCATTTT

d_call: -
v_call: TRBV13
j_call: TRBJ1-3
clone_size: few
cdr3_aa: CASSLGLSGAGNTIYF
cdr3_nt: TGTGCCAGCAGCTTAGGCCTGTCGGGTGCTGGAAACACCATATATTTT

d_call: TRBD2
v_call: TRBV5-1
j_call: TRBJ2-1
clone_size: -
cdr3_aa: CASTPTSGGPSSYNEQFF
cdr3_nt: TGCGCCTCGACGCCCACTAGCGGGGGGCCGAGCTCCTACAATGAGCAGTTCTTC

d_call: -
v_call: TRBV29-1
j_call: TRBJ1-4
clone_size: few
cdr3_aa: CSVPGPNEKLFF
cdr3_nt: TGCAGCGTTCCCGGCCCTAATGAAAAACTGTTTTTT

d_call: -
v_call: TRBV18
j_call: TRBJ1-2
clone_size: -
cdr3_aa: CASSPRQTPEYTF
cdr3_nt: TGTGCCAGCTCACCACGGCAGACTCCGGAGTACACCTTC

d_call: -
v_call: TRBV20-1
j_call: TRBJ1-2
clone_size: -
cdr3_aa: CSAWLADGYTF
cdr3_nt: TGCAGTGCCTGGTTAGCGGATGGCTACACCTTC

d_call: -
v_call: TRBV30
j_call: TRBJ2-2
clone_size: -
cdr3_aa: CAWSHRDTGELFF
cdr3_nt: TGTGCCTGGAGTCACAGGGACACCGGGGAGCTGTTTTTT

d_call: -
v_call: TRBV7-6
j_call: TRBJ2-7
clone_size: few
cdr3_aa: CASSLEYEQYF
cdr3_nt: TGTGCCAGCAGCTTAGAATACGAGCAGTACTTC

d_call: -
v_call: TRBV6-5
j_call: TRBJ2-3
clone_size: few
cdr3_aa: CASSERRVDTQYF
cdr3_nt: TGTGCCAGCAGTGAACGCAGGGTAGATACGCAGTATTTT

d_call: -
v_call: TRBV30
j_call: TRBJ1-6
clone_size: few
cdr3_aa: CAWNRGPNSPLHF
cdr3_nt: TGTGCCTGGAATAGAGGCCCGAATTCACCCCTCCACTTT

d_call: -
v_call: TRBV2
j_call: TRBJ1-1
clone_size: -
cdr3_aa: CASRDTVAEAFF
cdr3_nt: TGTGCCAGCAGGGATACAGTGGCTGAAGCTTTCTTT

d_call: -
v_call: TRBV18
j_call: TRBJ1-2
clone_size: -
cdr3_aa: CASSPSETANYGYTF
cdr3_nt: TGTGCCAGCTCACCATCGGAGACAGCTAACTATGGCTACACCTTC

d_call: -
v_call: TRBV6-5
j_call: TRBJ1-2
clone_size: -
cdr3_aa: CASSSYTGNYGYTF
cdr3_nt: TGTGCCAGCAGTTCATACACAGGGAACTATGGCTACACCTTC

d_call: -
v_call: TRBV6-5
j_call: TRBJ2-7
clone_size: -
cdr3_aa: CASSLNRGGEQYF
cdr3_nt: TGTGCCAGCAGCCTAAACAGGGGAGGCGAGCAGTACTTC

d_call: -
v_call: TRBV7-9
j_call: TRBJ2-3
clone_size: few
cdr3_aa: CASSGYREWSTDTQYF
cdr3_nt: TGTGCCAGCAGCGGCTACAGGGAGTGGAGCACAGATACGCAGTATTTT

d_call: TRBD1
v_call: TRBV10-1
j_call: TRBJ1-1
clone_size: -
cdr3_aa: CASTFDRAAEAFF
cdr3_nt: TGCGCCAGCACCTTCGACAGGGCCGCTGAAGCTTTCTTT

d_call: TRBD2
v_call: TRBV19
j_call: TRBJ2-3
clone_size: few
cdr3_aa: CASSTLAGQGTDTQYF
cdr3_nt: TGTGCCAGTAGTACCCTAGCGGGGCAAGGCACAGATACGCAGTATTTT

d_call: TRBD1
v_call: TRBV7-9
j_call: TRBJ1-6
clone_size: few
cdr3_aa: CASSLEGTGPLHF
cdr3_nt: TGTGCCAGCAGCCTAGAGGGGACAGGTCCCCTCCACTTT

d_call: -
v_call: TRBV27
j_call: TRBJ1-6
clone_size: -
cdr3_aa: CASSPSPAKFSSPLHF
cdr3_nt: TGTGCCAGCAGTCCATCCCCGGCGAAGTTTTCTTCACCCCTCCACTTT

d_call: TRBD1
v_call: TRBV28
j_call: TRBJ2-1
clone_size: few
cdr3_aa: CASSLSLTGEGSYNEQFF
cdr3_nt: TGTGCCAGCAGTTTAAGCCTCACAGGGGAAGGGTCCTACAATGAGCAGTTCTTC

d_call: TRBD1
v_call: TRBV10-1
j_call: TRBJ2-5
clone_size: -
cdr3_aa: CASSEGQGQETQYF
cdr3_nt: TGCGCCAGCAGTGAGGGACAGGGTCAAGAGACCCAGTACTTC

d_call: -
v_call: TRBV9
j_call: TRBJ1-6
clone_size: -
cdr3_aa: CASSVGPNSPLHF
cdr3_nt: TGTGCCAGCAGCGTGGGCCCGAATTCACCCCTCCACTTT

d_call: -
v_call: TRBV10-3
j_call: TRBJ1-2
clone_size: few
cdr3_aa: CAISVGLGDYGYTF
cdr3_nt: TGTGCCATCAGTGTGGGTCTAGGGGACTATGGCTACACCTTC

d_call: -
v_call: TRBV6-1
j_call: TRBJ1-2
clone_size: -
cdr3_aa: CASLTGLVGYGYTF
cdr3_nt: TGTGCCAGCCTGACAGGACTGGTCGGATATGGCTACACCTTC

d_call: -
v_call: TRBV28
j_call: TRBJ2-3
clone_size: -
cdr3_aa: CASKVGASTDTQYF
cdr3_nt: TGTGCCAGCAAAGTGGGGGCTAGCACAGATACGCAGTATTTT

d_call: -
v_call: TRBV5-1
j_call: TRBJ1-2
clone_size: -
cdr3_aa: CASSLDGNYGYTF
cdr3_nt: TGCGCCAGCAGCTTGGACGGGAACTATGGCTACACCTTC

d_call: -
v_call: TRBV7-2
j_call: TRBJ2-6
clone_size: -
cdr3_aa: CASSLAWGSGANVLTF
cdr3_nt: TGTGCCAGCAGCTTAGCCTGGGGATCTGGGGCCAACGTCCTGACTTTC

d_call: TRBD2
v_call: TRBV4-2
j_call: TRBJ2-6
clone_size: few
cdr3_aa: CASSQDLIGGASGANVLTF
cdr3_nt: TGTGCCAGCAGCCAAGATTTGATCGGGGGGGCCTCTGGGGCCAACGTCCTGACTTTC

d_call: -
v_call: TRBV7-9
j_call: TRBJ2-2
clone_size: few
cdr3_aa: CASTSEAQAAGELFF
cdr3_nt: TGTGCCAGCACCTCGGAGGCACAGGCCGCCGGGGAGCTGTTTTTT